Below, one T cell receptor beta chain is given with its context. Its specificity is unknown. The source of the sample is a study of shared clonotypes between healthy human individuals. About the study: The study drew on a couple of women and a few men aged 18 to 49 as donors. Broader study findings: Depth of sequencing was expected to influence donor clonotype sharing.

CDR3 size: 14 residues. V dropped 5 bases and J dropped 2 bases, with 10 bases sitting between them. Germline values: CDR1 SGHVS, CDR2 FQNEAQ. Libraries were prepared by immunoSEQ multiplex PCR; TCRdb keeps only in-frame clonotypes and omits some of them. The table records about half a million clones, more than 70% of them present only once. The sample consisted of PBMCs. The rearrangement links TRBV7-8 to TRBJ1-3; no definite D call. The TCR sequence derives from a woman aged 40 to 50 in good health. Some clones in this sample may be carry-over from other donors' samples. CDR3: CASSPQAAGNTIYF. CDR3 nucleotide sequence: TGTGCCAGCAGCCCCCAGGCTGCTGGAAACACCATATATTTT. Together with reference TRBV7-8 and TRBJ1-3, the CDR3 gives the full variable domain: GAGVSQSPRYKVAKRGQDVALRCDPISGHVSLFWYQQALGQGPEFLTYFQNEAQLDKSGLPSDRFFAERPEGSVSTLKIQRTQQEDSAVYLCASSPQAAGNTIYFGEGSWLTVV.